Below, 9 T cell receptor beta chains from the same sample are listed, as sequenced in a study of blood T cell repertoires in COVID-19. TCRdb keeps only in-frame clones here, not all; method: immunoSEQ multiplex PCR. The sample carries almost 200,000 clones, roughly 77% recorded once. Sequencing was performed on peripheral blood. These receptor sequences come from a woman in her forties with COVID-19, enrolled during active disease.

The V and J genes are TRBV5-1 and TRBJ1-2, with D unresolved. This CDR3 is built from 14 residues. V lost 1 base and J 0 bases, leaving 7 bases between the germline ends. Germline values: CDR1 SGHRS, CDR2 YFSETQ. The CDR3 sequence is CASSLREANYGYTF. In nucleotides, the CDR3 is TGCGCCAGCAGCTTGCGAGAAGCTAACTATGGCTACACCTTC.

The sample holds one count of this clone. A read error may produce the germline difference seen at one junction end. V gene TRBV7-2 combines with J gene TRBJ2-3; 11 bases match TRBD2. The germline gives CDR1 SGHTA, CDR2 FQGNSA. The length of the CDR3 is 16 residues. This CDR3 is CASTLLAGDPTDTQYF. The CDR3 nucleotides read TGTGCCAGCACCTTACTAGCGGGGGACCCAACAGATACGCAGTATTTT.

V is TRBV27 and J is TRBJ2-4; 8 nucleotides line up with TRBD2. The V gene end was trimmed by 8 bases and the J gene end by 5 bases; junction bases not matched to a gene: 11. This CDR3 comprises 15 residues. Germline-derived CDR1 and CDR2 are MNHEY and SMNVEV (reference sequence). The CDR3 region has the DNA TGTGCCAGCCGAATAGCGGGACGGAGCGAAAACATTCAGTACTTC. It translates to CASRIAGRSENIQYF.

This clone was counted a few times. This sequence joins TRBV7-9 and TRBJ2-1; D unresolved. V lost 5 bases, J lost 0 bases, and 11 bases lay in between. This CDR3 comprises 15 residues. The germline V gene has CDR1 SEHNR and CDR2 FQNEAQ (reference sequence). This CDR3 reads CASSPWASSYNEQFF. CDR3 nucleotides: TGTGCCAGCAGCCCCTGGGCAAGCTCCTACAATGAGCAGTTCTTC.

J is TRBJ2-5 and V is TRBV7-2; 9 bases are shared with TRBD1. Germline-derived CDR1 and CDR2 are SGHTA and FQGNSA. Trimming took 4 bases from V and 4 from J; bases not matched to a gene: 7. The CDR3 has 15 amino acids. The CDR3 here is CASSSITGGAETQYF. CDR3 DNA: TGTGCCAGCAGCTCGATAACAGGGGGCGCAGAGACCCAGTACTTC.

The V gene is TRBV7-9, the J gene TRBJ2-7, with no clear D. V lost 0 bases and J 5 bases, leaving 11 bases between the germline ends. From germline, CDR1 is SEHNR and CDR2 FQNEAQ (reference sequence). This CDR3 has 14 residues. CDR3 loop: CASSLAGGYDEQYF. The CDR3, as DNA: TGTGCCAGCAGCTTAGCTGGCGGTTACGACGAGCAGTACTTC.

This chain links TRBV25-1 with TRBJ2-6; D might be TRBD2 (7 bases). Between the trimmed V and J ends, which lost 8 bases and 4 bases, there was a span of 9 bases. This CDR3 is 13 amino acids long. CDR1 and CDR2 from the germline V gene are MGHDK and SYGVNS. The CDR3, as DNA: TGTGCCAGCGGCGGGGGCGGGGCCAACGTCCTGACTTTC. Its translation is CASGGGGANVLTF.

The chain has TRBV6-4 and TRBJ2-1; 7 nucleotides agree with TRBD2. Trimming at V came to 7 bases and at J to 9 bases, leaving 15 bases not matched to a gene. Germline CDR1 and CDR2: MRHNA and SNTAGT. CDR3 length: 15 residues. DNA for the CDR3: TGTGCCAGCATCAAGGAGGCTAGCGGATCAACTGAGCAGTTCTTC. Its protein is CASIKEASGSTEQFF.

The J gene is TRBJ1-1, the V gene TRBV11-2; the D gene is possibly TRBD1 (6 bases). CDR3 length: 14 residues. V lost 7 bases to trimming and J lost 1 base, with 13 bases between them. In germline, CDR1 is SGHAT, CDR2 FQNNGV. The CDR3 loop is CASTRGRGNTEAFF. The CDR3 nucleotides are TGTGCCAGCACCAGGGGAAGGGGGAACACTGAAGCTTTCTTT.